Listed below are T cell receptor beta chains from one sample, sequenced in a study of cytomegalovirus exposure and HLA in healthy donors. The table came from immunoSEQ multiplex PCR; TCRdb's copy has only in-frame clones and leaves some out. The profile shows about 220,000 clones, just over 85% of them singletons. The sample consisted of PBMCs. The receptors were gathered from a woman between 18 and 30 years old in good health and CMV-seronegative. The CDR3 runs from the conserved cysteine through the conserved F or W. The D gene is left open where the match is weak. The size field is filled for only some rows; it gives once, few, many or a size class.

j_call d_call v_call clone_size cdr3_aa cdr3_nt
TRBJ1-5 TRBD1 TRBV6-1 - CASSGDRGSNQPQHF TGTGCCAGCAGTGGGGACAGGGGGTCCAATCAGCCCCAGCATTTT
TRBJ1-1 - TRBV5-4 - CASSLDSYTEAFF TGTGCCAGCAGCTTGGACTCTTACACTGAAGCTTTCTTT
TRBJ1-2 - TRBV30 - CAWSVEGAAGYTF TGTGCCTGGAGTGTAGAAGGGGCGGCTGGCTACACCTTC
TRBJ2-7 - TRBV4-1 - CASSLTESSSYEQYF TGCGCCAGCAGCCTGACGGAGTCTAGCTCCTACGAGCAGTACTTC
TRBJ1-1 - TRBV19 few CASSIVAVNTEAFF TGTGCCAGTAGTATAGTGGCGGTGAACACTGAAGCTTTCTTT
TRBJ2-7 - TRBV27 few CASSPRLPPYEQYF TGTGCCAGCAGTCCCAGGTTACCTCCCTACGAGCAGTACTTC
TRBJ1-1 - TRBV18 - CASAYDEGRTEAFF TGTGCCAGTGCCTACGACGAGGGCCGGACTGAAGCTTTCTTT
TRBJ1-2 - TRBV2 - CASGAWGVLGVF TGTGCCAGCGGGGCATGGGGCGTGCTGGGTGTCTTC
TRBJ2-7 - TRBV11-2 - CASSWGRLYEQYF TGTGCCAGCAGCTGGGGGCGCCTCTACGAGCAGTACTTC
TRBJ1-5 - TRBV27 - CASSFNRGANQPQHF TGTGCCAGCAGTTTTAATCGGGGGGCTAATCAGCCCCAGCATTTT
TRBJ2-3 TRBD2 TRBV10-3 - CAISGLAGGPDTQYF TGTGCCATCAGTGGTCTAGCGGGAGGTCCAGATACGCAGTATTTT
TRBJ2-2 TRBD2 TRBV28 once CASSPFRRGGTGELFF TGTGCCAGCAGTCCCTTTCGTCGGGGGGGGACCGGGGAGCTGTTTTTT
TRBJ1-1 TRBD1 TRBV28 - CASSASTGANTEAFF TGTGCCAGCAGTGCCTCGACAGGGGCGAACACTGAAGCTTTCTTT
TRBJ1-5 - TRBV5-6 - CASSRFGGRSNQPQHF TGTGCCAGCAGCCGCTTCGGGGGGAGGAGCAATCAGCCCCAGCATTTT
TRBJ1-1 TRBD1 TRBV28 - CASRGTVEAFF TGTGCCAGCCGCGGGACAGTTGAAGCTTTCTTT
TRBJ2-7 - TRBV6-1 - CASSDVLSYEQYF TGTGCCAGCAGTGATGTGTTATCCTACGAGCAGTACTTC
TRBJ2-4 TRBD2 TRBV19 - CASSIGGSGLAKNIQYF TGTGCCAGTAGTATCGGGGGTAGCGGGCTAGCCAAAAACATTCAGTACTTC
TRBJ1-4 - TRBV6-6 - CASSLQTAQGGKLFF TGTGCCAGCAGTTTACAGACAGCCCAGGGTGGAAAACTGTTTTTT
TRBJ2-3 - TRBV6-1 - CASSEVSGSSTDTQYF TGTGCCAGCAGTGAAGTGAGCGGATCTAGCACAGATACGCAGTATTTT
TRBJ1-4 TRBD1 TRBV7-9 - CASSLGQGNEKLFF TGTGCCAGCAGCTTAGGACAGGGGAACGAAAAACTGTTTTTT
TRBJ1-1 - TRBV28 few CASRPDLAGAFF TGTGCCAGCAGACCCGACTTAGCGGGAGCTTTCTTT
TRBJ2-3 - TRBV4-1 - CASSQDSPDTQYF TGCGCCAGCAGCCAAGACTCCCCCGATACGCAGTATTTT
TRBJ1-2 - TRBV6-5 - CASSYGGNYGYTF TGTGCCAGCAGTTACGGGGGGAACTATGGCTACACCTTC
TRBJ2-7 - TRBV29-1 - CSVILDMSSYEQYF TGCAGCGTGATACTAGACATGAGCTCCTACGAGCAGTACTTC
TRBJ1-2 TRBD1 TRBV5-8 - CASSLGTGRPATFYKGYTF TGTGCCAGCAGCTTGGGGACAGGGCGACCCGCCACCTTCTATAAGGGCTACACCTTC
TRBJ2-5 - TRBV9 - CASSASQGWETQYF TGTGCCAGCAGCGCGTCACAGGGTTGGGAGACCCAGTACTTC
TRBJ2-7 - TRBV28 - CASSPGGPPYEQYF TGTGCCAGCAGTCCCGGGGGGCCACCCTACGAGCAGTACTTC
TRBJ2-2 TRBD2 TRBV29-1 once CSVEDRSSGSPAGELFF TGCAGCGTTGAAGATCGCAGTAGCGGGAGTCCGGCCGGGGAGCTGTTTTTT
TRBJ2-2 - TRBV28 - CASSLFRIAENTGELFF TGTGCCAGCAGTTTATTTCGGATAGCGGAGAACACCGGGGAGCTGTTTTTT
TRBJ2-7 - TRBV2 - CASKLQGYEQYF TGTGCCAGCAAATTACAGGGTTACGAGCAGTACTTC
TRBJ2-1 - TRBV15 - CATSEGGAFNEQFF TGTGCCACCAGCGAAGGGGGTGCCTTTAATGAGCAGTTCTTC
TRBJ2-1 - TRBV2 - CASRQFRIDEQFF TGTGCCAGCAGGCAGTTCAGGATCGATGAGCAGTTCTTC
TRBJ1-5 - TRBV10-3 - CAISESDSGRGNQPQHF TGTGCCATCAGTGAGAGTGATTCGGGGAGGGGCAATCAGCCCCAGCATTTT
TRBJ2-7 TRBD1 TRBV11-2 - CASSLVGTGILRGEQYF TGTGCCAGCAGCTTAGTTGGGACAGGGATTTTAAGGGGCGAGCAGTACTTC
TRBJ2-7 - TRBV28 - CASRLTPAGGRGEQYF TGTGCCAGCAGACTTACCCCCGCAGGGGGGCGTGGGGAGCAGTACTTC
TRBJ2-1 - TRBV4-2 - CASSQDSGGSYNEQFF TGTGCCAGCAGCCAAGATAGCGGCGGATCCTACAATGAGCAGTTCTTC
TRBJ2-1 TRBD2 TRBV5-1 - CASSGLGTYNEQFF TGCGCCAGCAGCGGACTAGGAACCTACAATGAGCAGTTCTTC
TRBJ2-3 - TRBV11-2 once CASTTGQTLTDTQYF TGTGCCAGCACTACAGGACAGACCCTCACAGATACGCAGTATTTT
TRBJ2-5 TRBD1 TRBV4-1 - CASSQVVVSPGGRETQYF TGCGCCAGCAGCCAAGTGGTAGTTTCCCCAGGGGGCAGAGAGACCCAGTACTTC
TRBJ2-7 - TRBV28 - CASSSGLGSEQYF TGTGCCAGCAGCTCGGGCCTTGGGAGCGAGCAGTACTTC